The sample holds one count of the clone carrying this T cell receptor (beta chain). Antigen unknown. This sample was included in a study of T cell clonotyping in hematopoietic cell transplantation. This CDR3 region has 12 residues. Germline-derived CDR1 and CDR2 are PRHDT and FYEKMQ (reference sequence). Trimming took off 4 bases at V and 10 bases at J, with 14 bases between the two ends. This table comes from immunoSEQ multiplex PCR, and its TCRdb copy is limited to in-frame clones, with some not included. The sample has tens of thousands of clones, 90% to 95% seen once. General study points: No sorting was done, leaving CD4 and CD8 contributions mixed. After transplant, recipient diversity fell while pathologically expanded clonotypes grew through day 180. Few recipient clonotypes overlapped donors; over 95% were de novo at given depth.

The source material was peripheral blood mononuclear cells. The chain uses TRBV13 and TRBJ2-7, with D possibly matching TRBD1 (7 bases). The TCR was taken from a woman aged 45-65 years in good health. Some clones in this sample may be carry-over from other donors' samples. The CDR3 protein is CASSSHRGGQYF. In DNA, the CDR3 is TGTGCCAGCAGCTCCCACAGGGGAGGACAGTACTTC.